Below, one T cell receptor beta chain is given with its context. The data are from a study of blood T cell repertoires in COVID-19. For the study at large: Nucleic acid was either cDNA or gDNA, and it came from T cells, B-cell-depleted T cells, or PBMCs.

Seattle patients were enrolled during active infection and followed longitudinally. Sequencing used immunoSEQ multiplex PCR; TCRdb keeps in-frame clones, though not all of them. The table has 250,000 or so clones, about 90% seen once; the top ten hold approximately 2.3%. CDR3 length equals 13 residues. Per germline, CDR1 LNHDA and CDR2 SQIVND (reference sequence). Trimming shortened V by 1 base and J by 6 bases, and 6 bases separated the two germline ends. The clonotype originates from a woman aged 60-75 years with COVID-19, enrolled during active disease. The rearrangement uses TRBV19 and TRBJ2-2; D not certain. Sequenced: peripheral blood. The CDR3 reads CASSIVQAGELFF. In nucleotides, the CDR3 is TGTGCCAGTAGTATAGTACAAGCCGGGGAGCTGTTTTTT. The entire variable domain, with the rest obtained from reference TRBV19 and TRBJ2-2, is as follows: DGGITQSPKYLFRKEGQNVTLSCEQNLNHDAMYWYRQDPGQGLRLIYYSQIVNDFQKGDIAEGYSVSREKKESFPLTVTSAQKNPTAFYLCASSIVQAGELFFGEGSRLTVL.